These 30 T cell receptor beta chains came from one sample sequenced in a study of HIV-infected children after antiretroviral therapy interruption. Treatment specified: PENTA 11 planned treatment interruption arm or continuous ART arm. Unique molecular identifiers were included in an RNA-based 3' RACE TCR library. TCRdb analysed the 3' RACE reads with MiXCR anew, one entry per CDR3 protein. The table includes some 90,000 distinct CDR3 sequences, 5.5% to 8.5% detected once. The sample in question was CD45RA+ CD4+ T cells from PBMCs, pooled from several time points, obtained from a donor given antiretroviral therapy, either interrupted or continuous. Subset here: naive CD4+ CD45RA+ CD45RO- T cells. All receptors come from a pool of human donors with HIV.

The table lists this clonotype with many counts. This sequence joins TRBV7-8 and TRBJ2-1; tentative D call: TRBD2 (6 bases). The V gene lost 5 bases and the J gene lost 8 bases, with 16 bases spanning the gap. This CDR3 is 14 amino acids long. Germline lookup yields CDR1 SGHVS and CDR2 FQNEAQ. The chain's CDR3 is CASSPRTSRDEQFF. The CDR3 DNA is TGTGCCAGCAGCCCCCGAACTAGCCGCGATGAGCAGTTCTTC.

This clonotype was detected only a few times. The rearrangement links TRBV30 to TRBJ2-7; TRBD2 matches 9 bases. This CDR3 spans 15 amino acids. Germline values: CDR1 GTSNPN, CDR2 SVGIG (reference sequence). After removal of 3 bases from V and 2 bases from J, the junction contained 8 bases not matched to a gene. CDR3 in DNA: TGTGCCTGGAGACAAGCTAGCGGGATTGCCTACGAGCAGTACTTC. It is translated as CAWRQASGIAYEQYF.

This clonotype was picked up many times. The chain is built from TRBV5-1 and TRBJ2-1, with D possibly called TRBD1 or TRBD2 (5 bases each). V was shortened by 4 bases and J by 3 bases, with 20 bases between the two germline ends. Germline assignment: CDR1 SGHRS and CDR2 YFSETQ. This CDR3 contains 17 residues. The CDR3 DNA is TGCGCCAGCAGCGCGGGCAGGGATCCTACCTTCTACAATGAGCAGTTCTTC. Its translation: CASSAGRDPTFYNEQFF.

In this sample, this clonotype is medium-sized. The chain couples TRBV20-1 to TRBJ1-1; possibly TRBD1 for D (5 bases). The germline CDR1 and CDR2 sequences are DFQATT and SNEGSKA (reference sequence). This CDR3 is built from 14 residues. The CDR3 DNA is TGCAGCGCTCAGCGTGGGGGTATGAACACTGAAGCTTTCTTT. Translated, it gives CSAQRGGMNTEAFF.

The rearrangement uses TRBV9 and TRBJ1-6; D gene ambiguous. Germline assignment: CDR1 SGDLS and CDR2 YYNGEE. CDR3 length: 14 residues. The V and J ends lost 0 bases and 10 bases respectively, with 11 bases between them. The DNA of the CDR3 is TGTGCCAGCAGCGTAGGTGATAGTCGCTCACCCCTCCACTTT. It encodes CASSVGDSRSPLHF.

This clonotype showed up many times. This sequence joins TRBV3-1 and TRBJ2-7, with TRBD2 matching 11 bases. CDR1 and CDR2 from the germline V gene are LGHDT and YNNKEL (reference sequence). The V gene end was trimmed by 4 bases and the J gene end by 4 bases; junction bases not matched to a gene: 6. This CDR3 has 15 residues. The CDR3 loop reads CASSPERTSGYEQYF. For the CDR3, the DNA is TGTGCCAGCAGCCCAGAGCGGACTAGCGGGTACGAGCAGTACTTC.

This clonotype occurred many times. The chain couples TRBV19 to TRBJ2-7, with D maybe TRBD1 (6 bases). CDR1 and CDR2 from the germline V gene are LNHDA and SQIVND (reference sequence). V lost 3 bases, J lost 6 bases, and 18 bases lay in between. This CDR3 region has 15 residues. CDR3 in amino acids: CASSIQGPGSREQYF. The DNA of the CDR3 is TGTGCCAGTAGTATCCAGGGGCCAGGTTCTCGCGAGCAGTACTTC.

This clonotype was seen ten or more times. The V and J genes are TRBV27 and TRBJ2-3; D remains ambiguous. Germline V gene lookup returns CDR1 MNHEY and CDR2 SMNVEV (reference sequence). V was trimmed by 6 bases and J by 2 bases, leaving 15 bases between them. This CDR3 is 15 amino acids long. CDR3 sequence reads: CASRPLRTSTDTQYF. DNA for the CDR3: TGTGCCAGCAGGCCACTGCGAACCTCCACAGATACGCAGTATTTT.

This clonotype turned up a few times. The J gene is TRBJ2-1, the V gene TRBV6-5; D may be TRBD1 (6 bases). Germline V gene data show CDR1 as MNHEY and CDR2 as SVGAGI. The ends were cut back, 7 bases at V and 1 base at J, with 14 bases in the middle. This CDR3 comprises 15 residues. The CDR3 protein is CASILRGSSYNEQFF. Written as DNA, the CDR3 is TGTGCCAGCATCCTCAGGGGATCTTCCTACAATGAGCAGTTCTTC.

This clonotype was seen many times. The V call is TRBV10-3, the J call TRBJ2-5; unclear D gene. CDR1 and CDR2 (germline): ENHRY, SYGVKD. V lost 3 bases, J lost 0 bases, and 2 bases lay in between. The CDR3 totals 12 residues. The CDR3 DNA reads as TGTGCCATCAGTGACCACCAAGAGACCCAGTACTTC. Protein: CAISDHQETQYF.

Many counts were recorded for this clonotype. The V call is TRBV14, the J call TRBJ2-3; 8 bases map to TRBD1. The germline V gene has CDR1 SGHDN and CDR2 FVKESK. Trimming at V came to 5 bases and at J to 3 bases, leaving 7 bases not matched to a gene. The CDR3 is 15 residues long. In DNA form, the CDR3 reads TGTGCCAGCAGCTACCGACAGGGGCTTACAGATACGCAGTATTTT. Translated, it gives CASSYRQGLTDTQYF.

This clonotype was seen many times. The gene calls are TRBV10-3 and TRBJ2-7, with 7 bases that match TRBD2. Germline trimming cut 6 bases from V and 2 bases from J; bases unmatched to any gene: 4. Germline V gene lookup returns CDR1 ENHRY and CDR2 SYGVKD. The CDR3 loop spans 13 amino acids. The CDR3 sequence is CAISREATYEQYF. CDR3 sequence (DNA): TGTGCCATCAGCCGGGAGGCCACCTACGAGCAGTACTTC.

This clonotype was observed a few times. The chain is built from TRBV15 and TRBJ1-5; D unclear. V was trimmed by 1 base and J by 1 base, leaving 8 bases between them. Looked up from germline, CDR1 is LNHNV and CDR2 is YYDKDF (reference sequence). CDR3 length: 15 amino acids. CDR3 bases: TGTGCCACCAGCAGAGGGAAGGGAAGCAATCAGCCCCAGCATTTT. Protein: CATSRGKGSNQPQHF. Looking up the rest from reference TRBV15 and TRBJ1-5 gives the full variable domain: DAMVIQNPRYQVTQFGKPVTLSCSQTLNHNVMYWYQQKSSQAPKLLFHYYDKDFNNEADTPDNFQSRRPNTSFCFLDIRSPGLGDTAMYLCATSRGKGSNQPQHFGDGTRLSIL.

This sequence joins TRBV27 and TRBJ1-4; the D gene is possibly TRBD1 (6 bases). Per the germline V gene, CDR1 is MNHEY and CDR2 is SMNVEV (reference sequence). This CDR3 spans 13 amino acids. In DNA form, the CDR3 reads TGTGCGGGCGGGGGCAGGGCTAATGAAAAACTGTTTTTT. It yields the protein CAGGGRANEKLFF. Full variable domain (missing parts from reference TRBV27 and TRBJ1-4): EAQVTQNPRYLITVTGKKLTVTCSQNMNHEYMSWYRQDPGLGLRQIYYSMNVEVTDKGDVPEGYKVSRKEKRNFPLILESPSPNQTSLYFCAGGGRANEKLFFGSGTQLSVL.

The chain couples TRBV20-1 to TRBJ1-2; 10 nucleotides match TRBD1. The CDR3 has 13 amino acids. Germline V CDR1 and CDR2: DFQATT, SNEGSKA (reference sequence). The CDR3 reads CSVTPGQGSGYTF. CDR3 coding DNA: TGCAGCGTAACTCCGGGACAGGGGAGTGGCTACACCTTC.

At least ten counts were recorded for this clonotype. This chain uses TRBV7-2 with TRBJ2-5; D possibly matches TRBD1 or TRBD2 (5 bases each). Trimming took 1 base from V and 7 from J, leaving 16 bases between them. In germline, CDR1 is SGHTA, CDR2 FQGNSA. This CDR3 is 15 amino acids long. The CDR3 DNA reads as TGTGCCAGCAGCTTAGACCACGGGGCCCGGGGGACCCAGTACTTC. Its translation is CASSLDHGARGTQYF.

This clonotype was seen repeatedly, ten times or more. J is TRBJ1-5 and V is TRBV19; 7 bases are a match to TRBD1. The trim removed 4 bases at V and 4 bases at J, leaving 4 bases unmatched. Germline V gene data show CDR1 as LNHDA and CDR2 as SQIVND (reference sequence). The CDR3 length is 14 residues. This CDR3 is CASSTDRENQPQHF. CDR3 coding DNA: TGTGCCAGTAGTACCGACAGGGAGAATCAGCCCCAGCATTTT.

This clonotype has ten or more counts. This chain connects TRBV12-3 or TRBV12-4 to TRBJ2-7; 11 bases match TRBD2. The CDR3 loop spans 16 amino acids. V was clipped by 5 bases and J by 0 bases; unmatched bases: 6. As DNA, the CDR3 is TGTGCCAGCAGTAAAAAGGGACTAGCGGCCTCCTACGAGCAGTACTTC. This gives the protein CASSKKGLAASYEQYF.

There are many counts of this clonotype. V is TRBV3-1 and J is TRBJ1-2, with D tentatively TRBD1 (5 bases). Looked up from germline, CDR1 is LGHDT and CDR2 is YNNKEL (reference sequence). This CDR3 comprises 16 residues. V was trimmed by 4 bases and J by 1 base, leaving 16 bases between them. The CDR3 spells CASSPTWGIFNYGYTF. The DNA of the CDR3 is TGTGCCAGCAGCCCCACGTGGGGGATTTTTAACTATGGCTACACCTTC.

This clonotype has a count of ten or more. V and J are TRBV3-1 and TRBJ1-1, with D unclear. The CDR3 extends over 13 amino acids. Germline V gene data show CDR1 as LGHDT and CDR2 as YNNKEL (reference sequence). V lost 1 base, J lost 1 base, and 4 bases lay in between. CDR3: CASSQGRNTEAFF. In nucleotides, the CDR3 is TGTGCCAGCAGCCAAGGCAGGAACACTGAAGCTTTCTTT.

In this sample, this clonotype turned up many times. The rearrangement uses TRBV7-9 and TRBJ1-5; D is unresolved. The CDR3 totals 13 residues. V was pared by 2 bases and J by 7 bases, with 9 bases between. CDR1 SEHNR and CDR2 FQNEAQ come from the germline V gene (reference sequence). DNA of the CDR3: TGTGCCAGCAGCTTAAGAGGCGGGCAGCCCCAGCATTTT. It codes for CASSLRGGQPQHF.

This clonotype was seen at least ten times. The V gene is TRBV30, the J gene TRBJ1-1; no definite D call. The germline V gene encodes CDR1 GTSNPN and CDR2 SVGIG (reference sequence). This CDR3 has 12 amino acids. V was pared by 5 bases and J by 8 bases, with 15 bases between. CDR3 in amino acids: CAWGKVGSEAFF. As DNA, the CDR3 is TGTGCCTGGGGGAAGGTGGGGTCGGAAGCTTTCTTT.

This clonotype has a handful of counts. V gene TRBV7-2 combines with J gene TRBJ1-4, with TRBD1 matching 7 bases. The CDR3 runs to 15 residues. Germline trimming cut 5 bases from V and 8 bases from J; bases unmatched to any gene: 11. Germline CDR1 and CDR2: SGHTA and FQGNSA. In nucleotides, the CDR3 is TGTGCCAGCAGCCCCCCGGGCAGGGGGTACGAAAAACTGTTTTTT. Residues: CASSPPGRGYEKLFF.

This clonotype appeared a few times. V usage is TRBV10-3 and J usage is TRBJ2-5, with D uncertain. Trimming left V 8 bases short and J 3 bases short, with 7 bases between. Germline V gene lookup returns CDR1 ENHRY and CDR2 SYGVKD. The CDR3 runs to 11 residues. CDR3 in amino acids: CAIAAEETQYF. Here the CDR3 DNA reads TGTGCCATCGCGGCCGAAGAGACCCAGTACTTC.

This clonotype was counted ten times or more. The gene calls are TRBV2 and TRBJ2-7, with 7 positions matching TRBD1. The germline V gene encodes CDR1 SNHLY and CDR2 FYNNEI. This CDR3 contains 15 residues. V trimming: 4 bases; J trimming: 2 bases; junction bases outside the gene matches: 8. The CDR3 is CASSVRGWVTYEQYF. The DNA for the CDR3 is TGTGCCAGCAGTGTCAGGGGGTGGGTTACCTACGAGCAGTACTTC.

The table lists this clonotype with many counts. The chain uses TRBV20-1 and TRBJ1-5, with 11 bases aligning to TRBD1. CDR1 and CDR2 from the germline V gene are DFQATT and SNEGSKA (reference sequence). V dropped 0 bases and J dropped 9; count of bases not matched to a gene: 7. This CDR3 comprises 15 residues. The chain's CDR3 is CSARDGTGGLRPQHF. The CDR3 DNA reads TGCAGTGCTAGAGACGGGACAGGGGGTCTTAGGCCCCAGCATTTT.

This clonotype was counted at least ten times. This sequence joins TRBV15 and TRBJ2-7, with a possible D match to TRBD2 (6 bases). Looked up from germline, CDR1 is LNHNV and CDR2 is YYDKDF (reference sequence). The CDR3 is 16 amino acids. Trimming removed 0 bases at V and 5 bases at J, with 17 bases between. CDR3 DNA: TGTGCCACCAGCAGAGAACTAGCAGGAACGATTCACGAGCAGTACTTC. Translated, it gives CATSRELAGTIHEQYF.

This clonotype was recorded at least ten times. The gene calls are TRBV20-1 and TRBJ2-7; TRBD2 matches at 13 bases. The CDR3 runs to 14 residues. Germline V gene lookup returns CDR1 DFQATT and CDR2 SNEGSKA (reference sequence). J was trimmed by 3 bases and V by 6 bases; bases with no gene match: 5. The CDR3 sequence: CSATGTSGNYEQYF. The CDR3 bases are TGCAGTGCAACCGGGACTAGCGGGAACTACGAGCAGTACTTC.

This clonotype was seen many times. The chain is built from TRBV29-1 and TRBJ2-6; TRBD1 agrees at 7 bases. V lost 6 bases and J lost 4; bases outside the gene matches: 9. The germline gives CDR1 SQVTM, CDR2 ANQGSEA. CDR3 size: 15 residues. The CDR3 nucleotides read TGCAGCGTCGCCGGGACAGCCTCGGGGGCCAACGTCCTGACTTTC. It encodes CSVAGTASGANVLTF. Full variable domain (rest looked up from reference TRBV29-1 and TRBJ2-6): SAVISQKPSRDICQRGTSLTIQCQVDSQVTMMFWYRQQPGQSLTLIATANQGSEATYESGFVIDKFPISRPNLTFSTLTVSNMSPEDSSIYLCSVAGTASGANVLTFGAGSRLTVL.

This clonotype occurred many times. V usage is TRBV12-3 or TRBV12-4 and J usage is TRBJ2-1, with TRBD1 as a possible D gene (5 bases). The CDR3 contains 16 residues. Trimming cost V 3 bases and J 0 bases, with 12 bases left between them. The CDR3 here is CASSFIRVDSYNEQFF. In nucleotides, the CDR3 is TGTGCCAGCAGTTTCATCAGGGTAGACTCCTACAATGAGCAGTTCTTC.